This TCR beta chain was documented in a study of T cell changes during pregnancy in multiple sclerosis. Germline V lookup: CDR1 SEHNR, CDR2 FQNEAQ (reference sequence). This CDR3 comprises 15 residues. Trimming at V came to 5 bases and at J to 2 bases, leaving 5 bases not matched to a gene. Repertoires were generated with immunoSEQ multiplex PCR, while TCRdb's copy carries only in-frame clones and drops some. The profile shows about 42,000 clones, around four fifths of them singletons. The chain uses TRBV7-9 and TRBJ1-3; 8 nucleotides match TRBD1. The sample was CD4+ T cells from peripheral blood mononuclear cells, taken before pregnancy. This TCR derives from a female donor with multiple sclerosis, enrolled in a pregnancy study. CDR3 sequence reads: CASSDRGLTGNTIYF. The CDR3 nucleotides read TGTGCCAGCAGCGACAGGGGACTCACTGGAAACACCATATATTTT.